The entry below gives a single T cell receptor (beta chain) sequence along with its context. Amplifying from RNA transcripts, the study obtained TCR beta CDR3 regions. First-round RT-PCR used HTBI primers; second-round multiplex PCR followed. TCRdb reanalysed the multiplex PCR reads using MiXCR and keeps one entry per CDR3 protein. The sample lists 650,000 to 900,000 distinct CDR3 sequences; 40% were seen once. The record originates from a study of Graves' ophthalmopathy and Graves' hyperthyroidism. This CDR3 has 12 residues. Looked up from germline, CDR1 is WNHNN and CDR2 is SYGVQD (reference sequence). The germline V and J ends were trimmed by 7 bases and 3 bases, with 9 bases remaining between them. Among the exclusions were patients with other autoimmune diseases, uncontrolled infections, pregnancy or lactation. A 10 ml volume of fresh peripheral blood provided the PBMCs.

Source material: peripheral blood. The genes are TRBV10-1 and TRBJ1-2; D is possibly TRBD1 (5 bases). The receptor was isolated from an adult man with Graves' ophthalmopathy. The CDR3 protein is CASTREDYGYTF. In DNA, the CDR3 is TGCGCCAGCACCAGGGAGGACTATGGCTACACCTTC.